This passage covers 27 T cell receptor beta chains from one sample sequenced in a study of T-cell memory formation after mild COVID-19. TCRdb reprocessed the 5' RACE reads via MiXCR and lists one record per CDR3 protein. The sample consists of under 40,000 distinct CDR3 sequences, 7.7% of them appearing once. The sample was PBMCs or a T cell subset sorted from them (not recorded which). Receptor source: a man between 18 and 29 years old who had mild COVID-19 (a few samples of this study predate the infection). Cell type and time point are not known.

This clonotype was seen ten or more times. This chain joins TRBV5-6 and TRBJ1-6; D gene unclear. The germline gives CDR1 SGHDT, CDR2 YYEEEE. Trimming pared 5 bases from V and 13 bases from J, leaving 19 bases between. The CDR3 has 14 residues. The CDR3 nucleotides are TGTGCCAGCAGTTCCGACCTGAGTCTACCGCCCCTCCACTTT. It specifies CASSSDLSLPPLHF. Together with reference TRBV5-6 and TRBJ1-6, the CDR3 gives the full variable domain: DAGVTQSPTHLIKTRGQQVTLRCSPKSGHDTVSWYQQALGQGPQFIFQYYEEEERQRGNFPDRFSGHQFPNYSSELNVNALLLGDSALYLCASSSDLSLPPLHFGNGTRLTVT.

This clonotype occurred many times. One junction end disagrees with the germline gene, perhaps due to a read error. The V gene is TRBV29-1, the J gene TRBJ1-2; tentatively, D is TRBD1 (6 bases). The V gene's germline CDR1 is SQVTM and CDR2 ANQGSEA. The CDR3 loop spans 9 amino acids. CDR3 region: CSVDGQPLF. In nucleotides, the CDR3 is TGCAGCGTTGACGGACAGCCTCTCTTC.

This clonotype occurred many times. This chain joins TRBV20-1 and TRBJ2-3; 8 nucleotides agree with TRBD1. The V gene end was trimmed by 1 base and the J gene end by 1 base; junction bases not matched to a gene: 4. The CDR3 has 15 amino acids. Germline V gives CDR1 DFQATT, CDR2 SNEGSKA (reference sequence). This CDR3 is CSARGAGGRTDTQYF. The CDR3 DNA is TGCAGTGCTAGAGGAGCAGGGGGCCGCACAGATACGCAGTATTTT.

This clonotype was observed many times. The gene calls are TRBV7-2 and TRBJ1-2; D is undetermined. The CDR3 contains 15 residues. Looked up from germline, CDR1 is SGHTA and CDR2 is FQGNSA. V lost 2 bases to trimming and J lost 7 bases, with 17 bases between them. The CDR3 region has the DNA TGTGCCAGCAGCTTAACGGAGCTAAGGGCCCGTGGCTACACCTTC. Its translation is CASSLTELRARGYTF. The complete variable domain, with remaining parts taken from reference TRBV7-2 and TRBJ1-2, reads GAGVSQSPSNKVTEKGKDVELRCDPISGHTALYWYRQSLGQGLEFLIYFQGNSAPDKSGLPSDRFSAERTGGSVSTLTIQRTQQEDSAVYLCASSLTELRARGYTFGSGTRLTVV.

Ten or more counts support this clonotype. This chain joins TRBV5-4 and TRBJ2-3; no clear D gene. Trimming removed 2 bases from V and 6 bases from J, with 4 bases in between. The CDR3 sequence is 11 residues long. The germline V gene encodes CDR1 SGHNT and CDR2 YYREEE (reference sequence). In nucleotides, the CDR3 is TGTGCCAGCAGCTTTAGGGATACGCAGTATTTT. Protein sequence: CASSFRDTQYF.

In its sample, this clonotype was seen many times. The rearrangement links TRBV7-2 to TRBJ2-1; 8 nucleotides align to TRBD2. Germline V CDR1 and CDR2: SGHTA, FQGNSA. V trimming: 2 bases; J trimming: 6 bases; junction bases outside the gene matches: 9. The CDR3 runs to 16 residues. The CDR3 spells CASSLQPGGIGNEQFF. The CDR3 DNA follows: TGTGCCAGCAGCTTACAGCCGGGGGGGATCGGCAATGAGCAGTTCTTC.

There are many counts of this clonotype. The CDR3 protein is CASSLGDRGQAFF. The CDR3, as DNA: TGCGCCAGCAGCTTGGGGGACAGGGGGCAAGCTTTCTTT. V usage is TRBV5-1 and J usage is TRBJ1-1; TRBD1 agrees at 12 bases. Germline lookup yields CDR1 SGHRS and CDR2 YFSETQ. The CDR3 contains 13 residues. Trimming cost V 0 bases and J 9 bases; bases outside gene matches: 0.

This clonotype has a count of ten or more. The V and J genes are TRBV6-2 or TRBV6-3 and TRBJ2-3; no reliable D call. Per germline, CDR1 MNHEY and CDR2 SVGEGT. With 1 base removed from V and 6 bases from J, the gap between germline ends came to 14 bases. CDR3 length: 15 amino acids. The CDR3 DNA reads TGTGCCAGCAGTTACTTAGCTCGCAGGTGGGATACGCAGTATTTT. It codes for CASSYLARRWDTQYF.

This clonotype was seen many times. The genes are TRBV7-2 and TRBJ1-2; D uncertain. The length of the CDR3 is 13 residues. CDR1 is SGHTA and CDR2 is FQGNSA in the germline V gene. Trimming pared 1 base from V and 8 bases from J, leaving 11 bases between. The CDR3 DNA sequence: TGTGCCAGCAGCTTAGGGGAGGGAAGAGGCTACACCTTC. This encodes CASSLGEGRGYTF.

The sample holds many counts of this clonotype. The V and J genes are TRBV9 and TRBJ1-1; TRBD1 is a possible D gene (6 bases). The CDR3 contains 13 residues. V lost 4 bases to trimming and J lost 1 base, with 8 bases between them. The germline V gene encodes CDR1 SGDLS and CDR2 YYNGEE. The CDR3 nucleotides are TGTGCCAGCAGCCAGGGACAGAACACTGAAGCTTTCTTT. It encodes CASSQGQNTEAFF.

In this sample, this clonotype turned up a few times. The chain links TRBV7-2 to TRBJ1-1; 7 bases are shared with TRBD1. V lost 10 bases to trimming and J lost 0 bases; unmatched junction nucleotides: 5. The CDR3 is made up of 13 amino acids. CDR1 is SGHTA and CDR2 is FQGNSA in the germline V gene. CDR3 protein: CATRQGLNTEAFF. The CDR3, as DNA: TGTGCCACCCGACAGGGATTGAACACTGAAGCTTTCTTT.

In this sample, this clonotype turned up many times. V gene TRBV6-2 or TRBV6-3 combines with J gene TRBJ2-7; D remains unclear. V was pared by 4 bases and J by 3 bases, with 7 bases between. In germline, CDR1 is MNHEY, CDR2 SVGEGT. The CDR3 covers 12 residues. As DNA, the CDR3 is TGTGCCAGCAGTTTGGACGGCTACGAGCAGTACGTC. Its protein is CASSLDGYEQYV.

This clonotype has a count of ten or more. This chain uses TRBV3-1 with TRBJ2-5, with TRBD2 identical over 8 bases. CDR1 is LGHDT and CDR2 is YNNKEL in the germline V gene (reference sequence). With V trimmed by 1 base and J by 4 bases, 8 bases remained unmatched. This CDR3 is 16 amino acids long. The CDR3 loop reads CASSQGSGGLGETQYF. For the CDR3, the DNA is TGTGCCAGCAGCCAAGGGTCGGGGGGGCTTGGAGAGACCCAGTACTTC.

This clonotype was seen only a few times. V and J are TRBV5-5 and TRBJ2-2, with D perhaps matching TRBD1 (5 bases). V was trimmed by 5 bases and J by 7 bases, leaving 12 bases between them. This CDR3 is 13 amino acids long. Germline CDR1 is SGHKS and CDR2 is YYEKEE (reference sequence). DNA for the CDR3: TGTGCCAGCAGGTCAAGGGGTATCGGGGAGCTGTTTTTT. Translated: CASRSRGIGELFF.

The sample holds many counts of this clonotype. The chain links TRBV20-1 to TRBJ2-3, with 8 bases matching TRBD2. CDR1 and CDR2 from the germline V gene are DFQATT and SNEGSKA (reference sequence). The CDR3 covers 13 residues. J lost 2 bases, V lost 8 bases, and 6 bases had no gene match. The DNA of the CDR3 is TGCAGTAAGACGGGGGGGCCCACAGATACGCAGTATTTT. It encodes CSKTGGPTDTQYF.

This clonotype was observed at least ten times. This sequence joins TRBV5-1 and TRBJ1-2; TRBD1 matches 7 bases. Germline CDR1 SGHRS, CDR2 YFSETQ. There are 13 residues in the CDR3. Germline trimming cut 0 bases from V and 6 bases from J; bases unmatched to any gene: 2. The CDR3 DNA reads as TGCGCCAGCAGCTTGGCACAGGGGAATGGCTACACCTTC. Its protein is CASSLAQGNGYTF.

This clonotype was recorded many times. This chain links TRBV5-1 with TRBJ2-1; 7 bases are a match to TRBD2. Germline-derived CDR1 and CDR2 are SGHRS and YFSETQ. The CDR3 contains 15 residues. The V and J ends lost 0 bases and 9 bases, in that order; junction bases with no gene match: 9. CDR3 sequence reads: CASSLVPGLRSEQFF. CDR3 coding DNA: TGCGCCAGCAGCTTGGTCCCGGGACTAAGGAGTGAGCAGTTCTTC.

There are many counts of this clonotype. The gene calls are TRBV5-1 and TRBJ2-7, with D perhaps matching TRBD2 (7 bases). V lost 3 bases to trimming and J lost 6 bases, with 13 bases between them. Per germline, CDR1 SGHRS and CDR2 YFSETQ. This CDR3 comprises 13 residues. The CDR3 loop reads CASSSAGAGEQYV. CDR3 DNA sequence: TGCGCCAGCAGCTCGGCGGGGGCCGGCGAGCAGTACGTC.

This clonotype was found a few times. The chain links TRBV6-2 or TRBV6-3 to TRBJ2-5; no definite D call. Germline-derived CDR1 and CDR2 are MNHEY and SVGEGT. Trimming left V 6 bases short and J 0 bases short, with 11 bases between. The CDR3 consists of 14 residues. CDR3 DNA: TGTGCCAGCAGAGGTATCCGGGACCAAGAGACCCAGTACTTC. Encoded protein: CASRGIRDQETQYF.

The chain joins TRBV5-1 to TRBJ2-5; TRBD1 or TRBD2 may be the D gene (5 bases each). From germline, CDR1 is SGHRS and CDR2 YFSETQ. This CDR3 has 15 residues. Trimming removed 0 bases from V and 2 bases from J, with 11 bases in between. The CDR3 sequence: CASSLALGVQETQYF. In DNA form, the CDR3 reads TGCGCCAGCAGCTTGGCCTTGGGGGTTCAAGAGACCCAGTACTTC.

This clonotype was picked up many times. This rearrangement joins TRBV7-9 to TRBJ1-6; D not certain. The V end lost 1 base, the J end lost 9 bases, and 7 bases lay between the germline ends. The CDR3 has 13 amino acids. The V gene's germline CDR1 is SEHNR and CDR2 FQNEAQ (reference sequence). The CDR3 is CASSLESSSPLHF. The CDR3 DNA reads as TGTGCCAGCAGCTTAGAATCTTCTTCACCCCTCCACTTT.

The sample holds many counts of this clonotype. The V call is TRBV4-3, the J call TRBJ2-3; the D gene could be TRBD1 or TRBD2 (5 bases each). Per the germline V gene, CDR1 is LGHNA and CDR2 is YSLEER. The V end was cut by 3 bases, the J end by 7 bases, with 17 bases between. The CDR3 covers 15 residues. The CDR3 sequence: CASSQSRDPPYTQYF. Written as DNA, the CDR3 is TGCGCCAGCAGCCAGTCCCGGGACCCTCCTTATACGCAGTATTTT.

This clonotype was seen many times. The chain has TRBV5-1 and TRBJ2-5; D remains ambiguous. Looked up from germline, CDR1 is SGHRS and CDR2 is YFSETQ. V gave up 4 bases and J gave up 5 bases, with 15 bases separating them. The CDR3 is 14 amino acids. The CDR3 loop reads CASSPGPTWETQYF. CDR3 DNA sequence: TGCGCCAGCAGCCCCGGACCTACATGGGAGACCCAGTACTTC.

In its sample, this clonotype was seen a few times. The rearrangement joins TRBV4-3 to TRBJ1-5; D gene ambiguous. V was shortened by 2 bases and J by 6 bases, with 11 bases between the two germline ends. The germline gives CDR1 LGHNA, CDR2 YSLEER. The CDR3 runs 14 residues. The DNA for the CDR3 is TGCGCCAGCAGCCAATATATAGGTTTTCAGCCCCAGCATTTT. This sequence encodes CASSQYIGFQPQHF.

At least ten counts were recorded for this clonotype. V is TRBV4-1 and J is TRBJ2-1; 7 nucleotides match TRBD2. CDR3 length equals 15 residues. V was pared by 4 bases and J by 1 base, with 4 bases of the junction left unmatched. Germline CDR1 reads MGHRA; CDR2 reads YSYEKL. The CDR3 sequence is CASSLPGGSYNEQFF. Here the CDR3 DNA reads TGCGCCAGCAGCCTCCCGGGGGGTTCCTACAATGAGCAGTTCTTC.

This clonotype came up many times. This chain links TRBV6-4 with TRBJ2-2, with D perhaps given as TRBD1 or TRBD2 (5 bases each). V was pared by 0 bases and J by 5 bases, with 7 bases between. The CDR3 has 14 amino acids. CDR1 is MRHNA and CDR2 is SNTAGT in the germline V gene. The CDR3 reads CASSDSGDTGELFF. As DNA, the CDR3 is TGTGCCAGCAGTGACTCGGGGGATACCGGGGAGCTGTTTTTT.

At least ten counts were recorded for this clonotype. V gene TRBV7-9 combines with J gene TRBJ2-7; 7 bases align to TRBD1. CDR1 is SEHNR, CDR2 FQNEAQ, per germline (reference sequence). With V trimmed by 2 bases and J by 5 bases, 3 bases remained unmatched. The CDR3 has 13 amino acids. The CDR3 sequence: CASSLYGTDEQYF. In DNA form, the CDR3 reads TGTGCCAGCAGCTTATACGGGACAGACGAGCAGTACTTC.